The present T cell receptor (beta chain) was sequenced within a study of T cells after yellow fever vaccination. Overall study findings and caveats: Weaker, the secondary response had a peak occurring faster, on day 5 versus 15. Bulk-population clonotypes that are abundant could appear as contaminants in FACS-sorted repertoires. The appearance of a small share of clonotypes in both CD4 and CD8 compartments was observed.

Each CDR3 protein is one row after TCRdb ran MiXCR on the 5' RACE reads. The sample has 300,000 to 350,000 distinct CDR3 sequences, roughly 8% seen once. As for this clonotype: Its antigen remains unknown.

Germline loops: CDR1 SGDLS, CDR2 YYNGEE. This CDR3 has 14 residues. The V end was cut by 1 base, the J end by 7 bases, with 11 bases between. This clonotype was obtained from a man younger than 35 who received the YFV17D yellow fever vaccine. This material consisted of PBMCs, taken 45 days after the first yellow fever vaccination. The J gene is TRBJ1-4, the V gene TRBV9, with a possible D match to TRBD1 (5 bases). DNA of the CDR3: TGTGCCAGCAGCGTAACGGGGGGTCTTGAAAAACTGTTTTTT. This gives the protein CASSVTGGLEKLFF.